A single T cell receptor (beta chain) is shown here with its context. Its cognate antigen is unknown. The sample originates from a study of OX40 agonist ivuxolimab in advanced cancers. For the study at large: Intravenous ivuxolimab was administered to patients every 2 weeks at 0.01 to 10 mg/kg. Three dose-escalation patients had partial responses: one with hepatocellular carcinoma and two with cutaneous melanoma.

Germline values: CDR1 LNHDA, CDR2 SQIVND (reference sequence). The trim removed 7 bases at V and 4 bases at J, leaving 6 bases unmatched. The CDR3 covers 15 residues. Findings and limits, study-wide: Expanded clones tended on average to be more numerous among CD8+ T cells than CD4+.

Sequencing was performed with immunoSEQ multiplex PCR; in TCRdb, only in-frame clones are kept and a portion is missing. The sample has tens of thousands of clones, around nine tenths seen once. J is TRBJ2-6 and V is TRBV19; 8 bases line up with TRBD2. The sample was CD4+ or CD8+ T cells sorted from blood, taken in a trial of the OX40 agonist ivuxolimab. The TCR was taken from an adult with an advanced solid tumor such as melanoma, head and neck, liver or kidney cancer. CDR3 in DNA: TGTGCCAGTAATATCGGGGGGGCCGGGGCCAACGTCCTGACTTTC. Protein: CASNIGGAGANVLTF.